This T cell receptor beta chain emerged from a study of blood T cell repertoires in COVID-19. Study-wide context: Collection of acute and convalescent COVID-19 samples took place in the United States, Italy and Spain. PBMCs, B-cell-depleted T cells, or T cells provided the cDNA or gDNA that made up the material.

Original processing methods: Estimation of nucleated cell counts relied on the amplification of reference gene primers. Assay used: immunoSEQ multiplex PCR; TCRdb lists only in-frame clones, some missing. V and J calls and clone size are those listed in that table; D and trimming were worked out from the DNA. The sample comprises 450,000 or so clones, 89% of which are singletons, and about 0.91% rests with the top ten. The V end was cut by 4 bases, the J end by 4 bases, with 17 bases between. CDR1 and CDR2 from the germline V gene are SGHDT and YYEEEE. This CDR3 region has 16 residues. Seattle-derived patients entered the study during active infection and were followed longitudinally.

The chain couples TRBV5-6 to TRBJ2-2; D may be TRBD2 (5 bases). Sequences were obtained from peripheral blood. The TCR comes from a man in his late teens or twenties with COVID-19, enrolled during active disease. The CDR3 nucleotides are TGTGCCAGCAGCCCAATTTTCGGTCGGGGCACCGGGGAGCTGTTTTTT. Protein: CASSPIFGRGTGELFF. Complete variable domain (other parts from reference TRBV5-6 and TRBJ2-2): DAGVTQSPTHLIKTRGQQVTLRCSPKSGHDTVSWYQQALGQGPQFIFQYYEEEERQRGNFPDRFSGHQFPNYSSELNVNALLLGDSALYLCASSPIFGRGTGELFFGEGSRLTVL.